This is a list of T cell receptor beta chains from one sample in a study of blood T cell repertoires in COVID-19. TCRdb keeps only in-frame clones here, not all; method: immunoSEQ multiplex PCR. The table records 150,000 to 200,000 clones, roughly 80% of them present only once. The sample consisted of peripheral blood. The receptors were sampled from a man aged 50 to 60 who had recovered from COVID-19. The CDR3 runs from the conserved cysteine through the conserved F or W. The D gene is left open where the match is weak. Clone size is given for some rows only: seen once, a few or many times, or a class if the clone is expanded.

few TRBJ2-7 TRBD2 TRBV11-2 CASSLRLAGNPGLEQYF TGTGCCAGCAGCTTAAGACTAGCGGGAAACCCGGGGCTCGAGCAGTACTTC
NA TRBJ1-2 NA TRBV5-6 CASSFPRTGGYTF TGTGCCAGCAGCTTTCCGAGGACGGGGGGCTACACCTTC
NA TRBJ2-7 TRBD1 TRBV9 CARRRPLAYRGGFYEQYF TGTGCCAGACGACGCCCCCTCGCTTACAGAGGGGGCTTCTACGAGCAGTACTTC
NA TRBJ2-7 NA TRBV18 CASSPAERLTYEQYF TGTGCCAGCTCACCAGCGGAGCGGCTAACCTACGAGCAGTACTTC
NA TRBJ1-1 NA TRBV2 CASSGLAEAFF TGTGCCAGCAGTGGATTAGCTGAAGCTTTCTTT
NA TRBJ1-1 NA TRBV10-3 CAISRARAEAFF TGTGCCATCAGCCGGGCGAGGGCTGAAGCTTTCTTT
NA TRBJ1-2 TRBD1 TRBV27 CASSLYGQGANYGYTF TGTGCCAGCAGTTTATATGGACAGGGGGCAAACTATGGCTACACCTTC
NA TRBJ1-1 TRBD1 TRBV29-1 CSATGDRGPNTEAFF TGCAGCGCTACCGGGGACAGGGGGCCTAACACTGAAGCTTTCTTT
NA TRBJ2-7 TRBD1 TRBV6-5 CASRRQGGYEQYF TGTGCCAGCAGACGACAGGGTGGCTACGAGCAGTACTTC
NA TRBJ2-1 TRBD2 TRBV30 CAWSVILAGESDEQFF TGTGCCTGGAGTGTAATACTAGCGGGAGAATCGGATGAGCAGTTCTTC
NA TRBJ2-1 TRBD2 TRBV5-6 CASRQGLAGGDLRQFF TGTGCCAGCAGACAAGGACTAGCGGGAGGGGATTTAAGGCAGTTCTTC
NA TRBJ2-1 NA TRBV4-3 CASSQVPPQGNEQFF TGCGCCAGCAGCCAAGTACCGCCCCAGGGAAACGAGCAGTTCTTC
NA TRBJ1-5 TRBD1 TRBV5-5 CASSPWTGYNQPQHF TGTGCCAGCAGCCCCTGGACAGGGTACAATCAGCCCCAGCATTTT
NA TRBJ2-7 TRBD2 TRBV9 CASSVETSGSTCEQYF TGTGCCAGCAGCGTAGAGACTAGCGGGAGTACTTGCGAGCAGTACTTC
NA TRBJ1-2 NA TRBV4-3 CASSQDPSGVGGYTF TGCGCCAGCAGCCAAGATCCCTCGGGGGTAGGAGGCTACACCTTC